This section outlines one TCR beta chain sequence together with its context. Its antigen is currently unknown. The sample originates from a study of beta chain features in type 1 diabetes. The entirety of the isolated RNA underwent reverse transcription, so expressed TCRB transcripts were sequenced. Naive, central memory and regulatory T cell samples produced a mean of approximately 4 million reads. Method: immunoSEQ multiplex PCR; TCRdb's copy keeps in-frame clones and lacks some. The sample records roughly 340,000 clones, about 13% being singletons. One heparinised draw, averaging roughly 100 mL, was taken per donor. Findings and limits, study-wide: cDNA-based reads could over-represent cells with high TCR expression. Among patients, naive, central memory and Treg TCRB repertoires appeared more similar than among healthy donors. Among all four CD4+ subsets, Type 1 diabetes patients had TCRB CDR3s that were moderately but significantly shorter.

After removal of 3 bases from V and 4 bases from J, the junction contained 6 bases not matched to a gene. CDR3 length: 16 amino acids. From germline, CDR1 is LGHNA and CDR2 YNFKEQ. The specimen sequenced was naive CD4+ T cells from blood. The chain employs TRBV4-2 and TRBJ2-5; 12 bases map to TRBD2. This TCR derives from a woman younger than 30 with type 1 diabetes. The CDR3 DNA sequence: TGTGCCAGCAGCCAGGGTACTAGCGGGAGGTCAGAGACCCAGTACTTC. This codes for CASSQGTSGRSETQYF.